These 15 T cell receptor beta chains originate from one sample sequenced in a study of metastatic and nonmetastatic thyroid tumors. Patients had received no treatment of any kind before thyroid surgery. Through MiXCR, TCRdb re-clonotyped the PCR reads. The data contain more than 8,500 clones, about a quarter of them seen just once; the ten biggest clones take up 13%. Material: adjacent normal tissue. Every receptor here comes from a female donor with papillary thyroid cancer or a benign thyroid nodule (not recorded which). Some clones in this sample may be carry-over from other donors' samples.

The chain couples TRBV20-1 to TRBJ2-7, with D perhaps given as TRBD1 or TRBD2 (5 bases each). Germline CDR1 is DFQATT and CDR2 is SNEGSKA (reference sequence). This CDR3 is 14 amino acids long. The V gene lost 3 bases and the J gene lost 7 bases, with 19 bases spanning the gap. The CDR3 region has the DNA TGCAGTGCTAGGTCGCCGGGACCCCAAGGGGAGCAGTACTTC. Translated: CSARSPGPQGEQYF.

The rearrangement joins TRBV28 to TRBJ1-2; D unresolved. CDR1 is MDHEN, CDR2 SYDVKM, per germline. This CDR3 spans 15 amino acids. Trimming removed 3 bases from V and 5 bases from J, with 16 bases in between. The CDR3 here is CASSFHRLVEYGYTF. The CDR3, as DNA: TGTGCCAGCAGTTTCCATCGATTAGTCGAGTATGGCTACACCTTC.

The CDR3 DNA reads as TGTGCCAGCAGTTACAGCGGGGATGAGCAGTTCTTC. This translates into CASSYSGDEQFF. The gene calls are TRBV6-6 and TRBJ2-1, with 7 bases identical to TRBD2. Germline lookup yields CDR1 MNHNY and CDR2 SVGAGI (reference sequence). Trimming cost V 2 bases and J 8 bases; bases outside gene matches: 0. This CDR3 contains 12 residues.

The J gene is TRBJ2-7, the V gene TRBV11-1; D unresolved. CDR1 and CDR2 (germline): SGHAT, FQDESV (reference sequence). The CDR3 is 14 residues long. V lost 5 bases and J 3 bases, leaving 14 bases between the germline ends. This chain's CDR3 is CASSPPGPIYEQYF. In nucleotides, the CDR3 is TGTGCCAGCAGCCCCCCGGGTCCTATCTACGAGCAGTACTTC.

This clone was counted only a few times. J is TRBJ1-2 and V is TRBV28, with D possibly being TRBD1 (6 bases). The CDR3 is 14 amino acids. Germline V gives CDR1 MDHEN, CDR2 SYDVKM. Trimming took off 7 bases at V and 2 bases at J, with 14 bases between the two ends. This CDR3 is CASNRQAVNYGYTF. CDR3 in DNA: TGTGCCAGCAACCGACAGGCAGTGAACTATGGCTACACCTTC.

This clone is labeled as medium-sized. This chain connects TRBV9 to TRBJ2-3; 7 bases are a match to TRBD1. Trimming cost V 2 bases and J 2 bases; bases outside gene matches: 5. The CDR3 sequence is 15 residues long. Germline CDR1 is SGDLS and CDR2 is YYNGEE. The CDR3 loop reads CASSVGDSLTDTQYF. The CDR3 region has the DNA TGTGCCAGCAGCGTTGGGGACAGCCTCACAGATACGCAGTATTTT.

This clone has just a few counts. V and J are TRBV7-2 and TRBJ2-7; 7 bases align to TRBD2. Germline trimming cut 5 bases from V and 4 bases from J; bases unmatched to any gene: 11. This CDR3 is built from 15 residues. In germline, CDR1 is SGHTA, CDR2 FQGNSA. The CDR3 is CASSIRGAGVYEQYF. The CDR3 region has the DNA TGTGCCAGCAGCATTCGAGGGGCGGGGGTTTACGAGCAGTACTTC.

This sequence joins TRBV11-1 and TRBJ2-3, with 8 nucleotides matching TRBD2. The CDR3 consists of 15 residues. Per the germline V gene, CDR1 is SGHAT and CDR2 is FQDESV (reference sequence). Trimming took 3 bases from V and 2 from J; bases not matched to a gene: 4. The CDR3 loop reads CASSLSGRDTDTQYF. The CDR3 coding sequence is TGTGCCAGCAGCTTGAGCGGGAGAGACACAGATACGCAGTATTTT. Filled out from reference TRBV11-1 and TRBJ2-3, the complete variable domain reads EAEVAQSPRYKITEKSQAVAFWCDPISGHATLYWYRQILGQGPELLVQFQDESVVDDSQLPKDRFSAERLKGVDSTLKIQPAELGDSAMYLCASSLSGRDTDTQYFGPGTRLTVL.

As DNA, the CDR3 is TGTGCCAGCAGGCATCAGGCGCACAATCAGCCCCAGCATTTT. Its protein product is CASRHQAHNQPQHF. The V and J genes are TRBV2 and TRBJ1-5; D is undetermined. Trimming cost V 6 bases and J 3 bases, with 12 bases left between them. Germline CDR1 and CDR2: SNHLY and FYNNEI. The CDR3 is made up of 14 amino acids.

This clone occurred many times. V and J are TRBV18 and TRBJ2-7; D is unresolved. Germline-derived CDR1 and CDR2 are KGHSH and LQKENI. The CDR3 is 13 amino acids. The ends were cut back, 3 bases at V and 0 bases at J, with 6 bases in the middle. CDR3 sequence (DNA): TGTGCCAGCTCACCGGGAACCTCCTACGAGCAGTACTTC. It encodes CASSPGTSYEQYF.

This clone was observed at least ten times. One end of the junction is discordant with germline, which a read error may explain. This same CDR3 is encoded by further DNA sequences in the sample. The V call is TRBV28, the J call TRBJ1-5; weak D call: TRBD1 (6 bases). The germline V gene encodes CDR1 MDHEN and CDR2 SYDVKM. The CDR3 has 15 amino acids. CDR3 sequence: CASSFPGHSSQPQHF. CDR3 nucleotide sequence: TGTGCCAGCAGTTTTCCGGGACATAGCAGTCAGCCCCAGCATTTT.

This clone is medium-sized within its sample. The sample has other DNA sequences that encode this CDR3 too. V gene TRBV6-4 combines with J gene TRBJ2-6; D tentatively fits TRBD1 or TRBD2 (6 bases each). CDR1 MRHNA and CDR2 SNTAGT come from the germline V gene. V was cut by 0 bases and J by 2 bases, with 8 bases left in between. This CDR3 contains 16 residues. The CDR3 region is CASSDSGGAGANVLTF. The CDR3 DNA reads TGTGCCAGCAGTGACTCGGGGGGCGCTGGGGCCAACGTCCTGACTTTC.

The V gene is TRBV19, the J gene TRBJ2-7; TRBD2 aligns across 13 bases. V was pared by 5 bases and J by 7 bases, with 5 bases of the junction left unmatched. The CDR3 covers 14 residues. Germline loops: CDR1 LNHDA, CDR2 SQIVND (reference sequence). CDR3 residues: CASSGLAGVSEQYF. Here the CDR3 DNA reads TGTGCCAGTAGTGGACTAGCGGGAGTCTCAGAGCAGTACTTC.

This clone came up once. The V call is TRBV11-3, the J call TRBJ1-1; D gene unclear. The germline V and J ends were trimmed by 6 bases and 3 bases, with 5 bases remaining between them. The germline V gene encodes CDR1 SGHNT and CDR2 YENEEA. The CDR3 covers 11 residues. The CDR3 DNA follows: TGTGCCAGCAGAAGTGACACTGAAGCTTTCTTT. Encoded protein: CASRSDTEAFF.

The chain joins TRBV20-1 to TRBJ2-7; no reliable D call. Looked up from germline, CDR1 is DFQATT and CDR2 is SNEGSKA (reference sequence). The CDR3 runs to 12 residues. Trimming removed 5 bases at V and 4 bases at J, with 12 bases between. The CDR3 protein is CSASFSRYEQYF. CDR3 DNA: TGCAGTGCTTCCTTTAGTAGATACGAGCAGTACTTC.